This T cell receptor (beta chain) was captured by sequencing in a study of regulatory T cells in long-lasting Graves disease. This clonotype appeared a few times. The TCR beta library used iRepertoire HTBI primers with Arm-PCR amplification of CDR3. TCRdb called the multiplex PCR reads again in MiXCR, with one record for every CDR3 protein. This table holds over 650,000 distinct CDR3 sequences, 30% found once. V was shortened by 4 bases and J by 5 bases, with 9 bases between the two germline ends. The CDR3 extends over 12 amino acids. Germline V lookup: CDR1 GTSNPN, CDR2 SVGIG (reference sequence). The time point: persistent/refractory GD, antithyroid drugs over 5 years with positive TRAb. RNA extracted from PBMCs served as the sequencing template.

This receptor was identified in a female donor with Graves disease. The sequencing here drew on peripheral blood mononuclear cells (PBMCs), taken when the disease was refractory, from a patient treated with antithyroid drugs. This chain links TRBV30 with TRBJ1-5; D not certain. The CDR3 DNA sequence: TGTGCCTGGAACCCCCGGGATCAGCCCCAGCATTTT. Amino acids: CAWNPRDQPQHF. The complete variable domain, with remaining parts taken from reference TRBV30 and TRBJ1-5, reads SQTIHQWPATLVQPVGSPLSLECTVEGTSNPNLYWYRQAAGRGLQLLFYSVGIGQISSEVPQNLSASRPQDRQFILSSKKLLLSDSGFYLCAWNPRDQPQHFGDGTRLSIL.